This passage covers 12 T cell receptor beta chains from one sample sequenced in a study of blood T cells in healthy people across ages. Together with a sample-barcoded 5' primer, a J-beta primer mix was included in a second PCR lasting about 7 to 12 cycles. MiXCR, run by TCRdb on the 5' RACE reads, gives a single entry per CDR3 protein. Here the sample spans about 800,000 distinct CDR3 sequences, 25% being singletons. This sample also appeared in a second study, on T cells of mothers and their children.

Specimen: blood. The receptor set was obtained from a boy between 10 and 17 years old in good health.

The CDR3 sequence: CASSLNRGRDQPQHF. As DNA, the CDR3 is TGTGCCAGCAGCCTCAACAGGGGGCGCGACCAGCCCCAGCATTTT. The chain carries TRBV2 and TRBJ1-5; 9 bases match TRBD1. CDR3 length equals 15 residues. Germline V gives CDR1 SNHLY, CDR2 FYNNEI. V lost 6 bases and J lost 7; bases outside the gene matches: 10.

About this clonotype itself: Here the CDR3 omits its conserved ending phenylalanine or tryptophan, so a read error is the likely source. The gene calls are TRBV15 and TRBJ2-5; TRBD1 aligns across 8 bases. This CDR3 is 13 amino acids long. Germline V gene data show CDR1 as LNHNV and CDR2 as YYDKDF (reference sequence). With V trimmed by 6 bases and J by 5 bases, 5 bases remained unmatched. CDR3 DNA sequence: TGTGCCACCAGATGGACAGGGTCCGAGACCCAGTACCTC. Translation: CATRWTGSETQYL.

This clonotype was seen only a few times. The V call is TRBV2, the J call TRBJ2-7; 8 bases are shared with TRBD1. V was pared by 8 bases and J by 5 bases, with 5 bases of the junction left unmatched. CDR3 length: 12 amino acids. CDR1 and CDR2 (germline): SNHLY, FYNNEI. The CDR3 is CASEQTGDEQYF. The DNA of the CDR3 is TGTGCCAGCGAGCAGACAGGGGACGAGCAGTACTTC.

The chain uses TRBV11-1 and TRBJ2-5; the D is unclear. The CDR3 totals 14 residues. V was cut by 5 bases and J by 2 bases, with 12 bases left in between. Germline V gene sequence: CDR1 SGHAT, CDR2 FQDESV (reference sequence). The CDR3 region has the DNA TGTGCCAGCAGCCGTCGGTACAGTCAAGAGACCCAGTACTTC. Its protein is CASSRRYSQETQYF.

CDR3 in DNA: TGCAGCGTTGCCGCCAGGGGGGCCATGAACACTGAAGCTTTCTTT. Protein: CSVAARGAMNTEAFF. The rearrangement links TRBV29-1 to TRBJ1-1, with 7 bases that match TRBD1. Germline CDR1 reads SQVTM; CDR2 reads ANQGSEA. V lost 4 bases and J lost 0; bases outside the gene matches: 8. The CDR3 has 15 amino acids.

This clonotype occurred a few times. The chain combines TRBV24-1 with TRBJ1-1; D uncertain. V dropped 5 bases and J dropped 6 bases, with 6 bases sitting between them. CDR1 is KGHDR and CDR2 is SFDVKD in the germline V gene. The CDR3 is 11 amino acids. The CDR3 DNA reads TGTGCCACCAGTGTTGGGCCTGAAGCTTTCTTT. Its translation: CATSVGPEAFF.

This chain connects TRBV6-6 to TRBJ1-1, with D possibly matching TRBD1 (6 bases). Germline CDR1 is MNHNY and CDR2 is SVGAGI (reference sequence). CDR3 size: 13 residues. V gave up 10 bases and J gave up 3 bases, with 15 bases separating them. DNA for the CDR3: TGTGCCACTATAACGACAGGCTACACTGAAGCTTTCTTT. Translating it yields CATITTGYTEAFF.

CDR3 sequence (DNA): TGTGCCAGCAGTTTTTCGGGAGCGGGGCACTCCTACGAGCAGTACTTC. Residues: CASSFSGAGHSYEQYF. The chain uses TRBV28 and TRBJ2-7, with 7 bases fitting TRBD2. Unmatched junction bases numbered 8, after V lost 3 bases and J lost 0 bases. Germline V gene data show CDR1 as MDHEN and CDR2 as SYDVKM. CDR3 length: 16 residues.

This clonotype was picked up a small number of times. The chain joins TRBV6-2 or TRBV6-3 to TRBJ2-7, with D unresolved. V dropped 2 bases and J dropped 1 base, with 12 bases sitting between them. Germline V gives CDR1 MNHEY, CDR2 SVGEGT. The CDR3 loop spans 15 amino acids. DNA for the CDR3: TGTGCCAGCAGTTACCCTGGCGTCGGATCCTACGAGCAGTACTTC. This translates into CASSYPGVGSYEQYF.

This clonotype showed up just a few times. The rearrangement joins TRBV5-1 to TRBJ1-4, with 12 positions matching TRBD1. The CDR3 is made up of 18 amino acids. Germline values: CDR1 SGHRS, CDR2 YFSETQ. With V trimmed by 4 bases and J by 6 bases, 13 bases remained unmatched. CDR3 residues: CASSRNRDRGPSDEKLFF. The DNA for the CDR3 is TGCGCCAGCAGCCGGAACCGGGACAGGGGGCCGAGTGATGAAAAACTGTTTTTT.

This clonotype was counted between two and nine times. V and J are TRBV28 and TRBJ2-5; no definite D call. The V and J ends lost 6 bases and 7 bases respectively, with 12 bases between them. Germline-derived CDR1 and CDR2 are MDHEN and SYDVKM. This CDR3 comprises 12 residues. This CDR3 reads CASSPPERTQYF. CDR3 DNA sequence: TGTGCCAGCAGCCCGCCGGAGCGGACCCAGTACTTC.

This clonotype has more than one count but fewer than ten. The genes are TRBV20-1 and TRBJ1-4; 9 bases map to TRBD1. The CDR3 consists of 14 residues. Germline values: CDR1 DFQATT, CDR2 SNEGSKA (reference sequence). V shed 5 bases and J 6 bases; nucleotides not matched to a gene: 7. CDR3 coding DNA: TGCAGTGCTCATCCGGGACAGGGAGATGAAAAACTGTTTTTT. The encoded protein is CSAHPGQGDEKLFF.